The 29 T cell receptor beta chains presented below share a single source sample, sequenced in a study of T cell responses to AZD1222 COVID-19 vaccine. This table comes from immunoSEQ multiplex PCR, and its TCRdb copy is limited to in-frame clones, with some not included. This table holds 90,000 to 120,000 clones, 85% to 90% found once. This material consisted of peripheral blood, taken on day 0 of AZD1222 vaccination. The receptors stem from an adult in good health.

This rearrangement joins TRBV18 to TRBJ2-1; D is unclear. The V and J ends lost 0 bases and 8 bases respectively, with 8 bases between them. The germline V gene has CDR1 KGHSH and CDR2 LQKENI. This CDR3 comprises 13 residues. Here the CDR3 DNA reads TGTGCCAGCTCACCACCGGTGGTGGATGAGCAGTTCTTC. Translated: CASSPPVVDEQFF.

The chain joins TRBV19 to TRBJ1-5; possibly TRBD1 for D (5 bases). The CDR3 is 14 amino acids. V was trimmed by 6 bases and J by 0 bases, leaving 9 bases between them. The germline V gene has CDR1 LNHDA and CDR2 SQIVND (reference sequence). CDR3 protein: CASRGPSSNQPQHF. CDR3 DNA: TGTGCCAGTAGGGGACCGAGTAGCAATCAGCCCCAGCATTTT. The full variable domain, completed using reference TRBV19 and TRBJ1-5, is DGGITQSPKYLFRKEGQNVTLSCEQNLNHDAMYWYRQDPGQGLRLIYYSQIVNDFQKGDIAEGYSVSREKKESFPLTVTSAQKNPTAFYLCASRGPSSNQPQHFGDGTRLSIL.

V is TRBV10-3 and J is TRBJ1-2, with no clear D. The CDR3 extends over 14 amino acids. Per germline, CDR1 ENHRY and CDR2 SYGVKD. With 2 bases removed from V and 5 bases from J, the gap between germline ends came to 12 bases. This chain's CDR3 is CAISEETVVYGYTF. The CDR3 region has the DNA TGTGCCATCAGTGAGGAGACTGTTGTTTATGGCTACACCTTC.

The CDR3 loop is CASSQEEDITDTSTDTQYF. CDR3 coding DNA: TGTGCCAGCAGCCAAGAAGAGGATATTACGGACACTAGCACAGATACGCAGTATTTT. The J gene is TRBJ2-3, the V gene TRBV3-1 (or the pseudogene TRBV3-2), with a weak D call TRBD1 (5 bases). CDR3 size: 19 residues. V was cut by 0 bases and J by 0 bases, with 19 bases left in between. Germline V gives CDR1 LGHDT, CDR2 YNNKEL (reference sequence).

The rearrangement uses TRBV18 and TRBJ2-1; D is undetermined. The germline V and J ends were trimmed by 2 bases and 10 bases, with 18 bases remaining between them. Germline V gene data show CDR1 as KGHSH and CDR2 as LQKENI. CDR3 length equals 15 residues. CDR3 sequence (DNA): TGTGCCAGCTCACCAGAAGAAACTCCCTCCAGGGAGCAGTTCTTC. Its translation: CASSPEETPSREQFF.

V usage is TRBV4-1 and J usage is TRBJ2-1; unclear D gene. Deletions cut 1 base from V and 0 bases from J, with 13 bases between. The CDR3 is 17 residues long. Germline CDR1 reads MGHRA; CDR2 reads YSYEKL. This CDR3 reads CASSQASGLSSYNEQFF. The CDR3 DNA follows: TGCGCCAGCAGCCAAGCTTCAGGTCTAAGCTCCTACAATGAGCAGTTCTTC.

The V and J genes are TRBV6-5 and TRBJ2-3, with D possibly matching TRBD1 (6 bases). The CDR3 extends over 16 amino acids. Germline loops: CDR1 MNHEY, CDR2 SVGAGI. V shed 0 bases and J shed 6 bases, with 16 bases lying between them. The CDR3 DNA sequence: TGTGCCAGCAGTTACTCGCTAGGACAGCTAGGGGATACGCAGTATTTT. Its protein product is CASSYSLGQLGDTQYF.

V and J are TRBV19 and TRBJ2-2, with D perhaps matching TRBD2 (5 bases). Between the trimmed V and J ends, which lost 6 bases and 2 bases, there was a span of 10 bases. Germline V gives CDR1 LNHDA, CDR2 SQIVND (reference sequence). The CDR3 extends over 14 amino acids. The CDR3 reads CASSTTSNTGELFF. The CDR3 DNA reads TGTGCCAGTAGCACTACTAGTAACACCGGGGAGCTGTTTTTT.

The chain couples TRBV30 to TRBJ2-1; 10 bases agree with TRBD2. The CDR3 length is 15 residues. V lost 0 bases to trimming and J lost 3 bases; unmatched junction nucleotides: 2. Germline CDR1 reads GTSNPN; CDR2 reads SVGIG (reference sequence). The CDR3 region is CAWSVGTSDYNEQFF. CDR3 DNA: TGTGCCTGGAGTGTAGGGACTAGCGACTACAATGAGCAGTTCTTC.

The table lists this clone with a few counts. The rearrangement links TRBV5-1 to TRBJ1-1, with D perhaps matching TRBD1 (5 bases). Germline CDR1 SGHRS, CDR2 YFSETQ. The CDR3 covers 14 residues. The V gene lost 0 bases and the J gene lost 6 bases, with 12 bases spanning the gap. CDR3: CASSLGRVRSEAFF. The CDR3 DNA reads TGCGCCAGCAGCTTGGGCAGGGTTCGGTCTGAAGCTTTCTTT. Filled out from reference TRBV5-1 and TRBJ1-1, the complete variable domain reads KAGVTQTPRYLIKTRGQQVTLSCSPISGHRSVSWYQQTPGQGLQFLFEYFSETQRNKGNFPGRFSGRQFSNSRSEMNVSTLELGDSALYLCASSLGRVRSEAFFGQGTRLTVV.

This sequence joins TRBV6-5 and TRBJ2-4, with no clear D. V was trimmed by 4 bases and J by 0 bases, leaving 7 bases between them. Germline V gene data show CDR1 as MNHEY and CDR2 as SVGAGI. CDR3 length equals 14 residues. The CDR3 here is CASSLSLAKNIQYF. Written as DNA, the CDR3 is TGTGCCAGCAGTTTAAGTCTAGCCAAAAACATTCAGTACTTC.

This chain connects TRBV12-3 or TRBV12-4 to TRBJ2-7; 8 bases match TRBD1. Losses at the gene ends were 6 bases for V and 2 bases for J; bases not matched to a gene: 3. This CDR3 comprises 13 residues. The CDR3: CASRWTGTYEQYF. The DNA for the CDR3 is TGTGCCAGCAGGTGGACAGGGACCTACGAGCAGTACTTC.

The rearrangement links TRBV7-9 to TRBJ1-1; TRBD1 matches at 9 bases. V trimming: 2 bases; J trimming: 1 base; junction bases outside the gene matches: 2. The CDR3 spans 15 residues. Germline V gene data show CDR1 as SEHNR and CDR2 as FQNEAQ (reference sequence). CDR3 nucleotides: TGTGCCAGCAGCTTACAGGGACAGGGGAACACTGAAGCTTTCTTT. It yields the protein CASSLQGQGNTEAFF. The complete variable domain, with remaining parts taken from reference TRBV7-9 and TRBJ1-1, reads DTGVSQNPRHKITKRGQNVTFRCDPISEHNRLYWYRQTLGQGPEFLTYFQNEAQLEKSRLLSDRFSAERPKGSFSTLEIQRTEQGDSAMYLCASSLQGQGNTEAFFGQGTRLTVV.

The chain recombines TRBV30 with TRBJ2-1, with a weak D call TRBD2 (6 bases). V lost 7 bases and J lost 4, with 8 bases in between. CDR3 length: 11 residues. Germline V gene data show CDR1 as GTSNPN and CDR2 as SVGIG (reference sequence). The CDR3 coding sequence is TGTGCCTTACGGGGGTACAATGAGCAGTTCTTC. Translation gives CALRGYNEQFF.

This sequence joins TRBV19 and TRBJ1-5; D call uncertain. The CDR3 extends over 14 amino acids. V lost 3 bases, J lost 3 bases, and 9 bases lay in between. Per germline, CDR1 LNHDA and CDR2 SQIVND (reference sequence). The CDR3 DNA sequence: TGTGCCAGTAGTATCGAGATTGTCAATCAGCCCCAGCATTTT. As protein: CASSIEIVNQPQHF.

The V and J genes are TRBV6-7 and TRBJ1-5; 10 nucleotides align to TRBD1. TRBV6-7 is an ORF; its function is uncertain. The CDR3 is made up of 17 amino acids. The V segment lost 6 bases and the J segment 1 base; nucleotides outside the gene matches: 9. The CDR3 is CASRPGQGLWSNQPQHF. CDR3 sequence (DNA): TGTGCCAGCAGACCGGGACAGGGGCTATGGAGCAATCAGCCCCAGCATTTT.

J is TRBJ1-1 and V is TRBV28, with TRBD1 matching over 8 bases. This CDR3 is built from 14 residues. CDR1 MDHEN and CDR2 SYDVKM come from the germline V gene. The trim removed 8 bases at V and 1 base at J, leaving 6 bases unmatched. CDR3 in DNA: TGTGCCAGCGCGACGGGACAGGAGAACACTGAAGCTTTCTTT. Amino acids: CASATGQENTEAFF.

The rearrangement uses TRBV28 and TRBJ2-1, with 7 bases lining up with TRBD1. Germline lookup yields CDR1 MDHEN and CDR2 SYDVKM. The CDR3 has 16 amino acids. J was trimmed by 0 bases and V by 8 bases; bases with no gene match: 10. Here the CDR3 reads CASGSPWTGSYNEQFF. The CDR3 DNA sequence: TGTGCCAGCGGATCACCCTGGACAGGCTCCTACAATGAGCAGTTCTTC.

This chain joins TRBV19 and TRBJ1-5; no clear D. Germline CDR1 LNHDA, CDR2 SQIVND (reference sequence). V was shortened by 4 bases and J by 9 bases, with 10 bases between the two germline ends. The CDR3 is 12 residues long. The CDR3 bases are TGTGCCAGTAGTACCCCAATGGGGCCCCAGCATTTT. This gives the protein CASSTPMGPQHF.

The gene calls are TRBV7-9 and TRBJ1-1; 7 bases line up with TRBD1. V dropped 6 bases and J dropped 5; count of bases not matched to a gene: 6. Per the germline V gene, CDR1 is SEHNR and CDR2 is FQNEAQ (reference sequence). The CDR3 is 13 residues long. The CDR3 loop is CASSITGETEAFF. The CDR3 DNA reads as TGTGCCAGCAGTATAACAGGGGAGACTGAAGCTTTCTTT.

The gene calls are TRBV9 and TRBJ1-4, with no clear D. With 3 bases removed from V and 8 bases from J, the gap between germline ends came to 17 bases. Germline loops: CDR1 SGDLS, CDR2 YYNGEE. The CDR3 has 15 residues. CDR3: CASSAAPGVVEKLFF. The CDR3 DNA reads TGTGCCAGCAGCGCAGCTCCGGGAGTTGTAGAAAAACTGTTTTTT.

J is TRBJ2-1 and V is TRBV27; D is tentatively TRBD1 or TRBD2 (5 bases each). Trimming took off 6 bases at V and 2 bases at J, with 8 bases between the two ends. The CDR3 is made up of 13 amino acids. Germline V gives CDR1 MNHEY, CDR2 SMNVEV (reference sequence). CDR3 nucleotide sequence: TGTGCCAGCAGCAGGGACCCCTACAATGAGCAGTTCTTC. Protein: CASSRDPYNEQFF.

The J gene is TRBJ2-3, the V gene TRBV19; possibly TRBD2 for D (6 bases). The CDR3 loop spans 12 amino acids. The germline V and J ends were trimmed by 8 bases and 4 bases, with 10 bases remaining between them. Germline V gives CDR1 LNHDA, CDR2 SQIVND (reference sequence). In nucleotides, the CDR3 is TGTGCCAGTGGGCGCGGGGCAGATACGCAGTATTTT. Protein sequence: CASGRGADTQYF. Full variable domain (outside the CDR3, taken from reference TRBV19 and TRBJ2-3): DGGITQSPKYLFRKEGQNVTLSCEQNLNHDAMYWYRQDPGQGLRLIYYSQIVNDFQKGDIAEGYSVSREKKESFPLTVTSAQKNPTAFYLCASGRGADTQYFGPGTRLTVL.

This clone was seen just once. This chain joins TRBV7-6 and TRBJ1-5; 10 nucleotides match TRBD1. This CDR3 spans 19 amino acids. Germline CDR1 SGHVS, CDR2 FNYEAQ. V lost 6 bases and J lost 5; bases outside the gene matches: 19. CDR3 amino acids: CASSPRWGTGVEGDQPQHF. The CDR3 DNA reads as TGTGCCAGCAGTCCCCGATGGGGGACAGGGGTTGAGGGGGATCAGCCCCAGCATTTT. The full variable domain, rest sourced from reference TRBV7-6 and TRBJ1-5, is GAGVSQSPRYKVTKRGQDVALRCDPISGHVSLYWYRQALGQGPEFLTYFNYEAQQDKSGLPNDRFSAERPEGSISTLTIQRTEQRDSAMYRCASSPRWGTGVEGDQPQHFGDGTRLSIL.

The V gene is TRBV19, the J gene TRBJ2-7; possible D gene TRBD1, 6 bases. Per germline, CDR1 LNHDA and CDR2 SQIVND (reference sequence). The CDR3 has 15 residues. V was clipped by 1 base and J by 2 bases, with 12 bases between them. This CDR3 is CASSIGAGVTYEQYF. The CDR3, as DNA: TGTGCCAGTAGTATAGGGGCAGGGGTAACCTACGAGCAGTACTTC.

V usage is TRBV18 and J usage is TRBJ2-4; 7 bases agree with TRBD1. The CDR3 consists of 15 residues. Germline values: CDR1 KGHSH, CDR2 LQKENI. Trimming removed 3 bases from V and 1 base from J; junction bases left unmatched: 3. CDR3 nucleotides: TGTGCCAGCTCACCCTTACAGGGGGCCAAAAACATTCAGTACTTC. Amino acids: CASSPLQGAKNIQYF. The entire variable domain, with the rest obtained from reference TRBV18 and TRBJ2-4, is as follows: NAGVMQNPRHLVRRRGQEARLRCSPMKGHSHVYWYRQLPEEGLKFMVYLQKENIIDESGMPKERFSAEFPKEGPSILRIQQVVRGDSAAYFCASSPLQGAKNIQYFGAGTRLSVL.

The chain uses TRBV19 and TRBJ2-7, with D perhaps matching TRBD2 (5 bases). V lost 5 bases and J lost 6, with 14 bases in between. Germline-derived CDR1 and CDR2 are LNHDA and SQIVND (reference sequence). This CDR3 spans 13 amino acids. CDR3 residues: CASSETRGIEQYF. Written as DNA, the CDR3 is TGTGCCAGTAGTGAAACCCGAGGGATCGAGCAGTACTTC.

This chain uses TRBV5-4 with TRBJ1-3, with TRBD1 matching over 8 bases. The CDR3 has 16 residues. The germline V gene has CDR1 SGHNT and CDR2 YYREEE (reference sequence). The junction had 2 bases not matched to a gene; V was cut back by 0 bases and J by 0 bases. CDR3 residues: CASSLAGTGSGNTIYF. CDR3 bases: TGTGCCAGCAGCTTGGCCGGGACAGGCTCTGGAAACACCATATATTTT.

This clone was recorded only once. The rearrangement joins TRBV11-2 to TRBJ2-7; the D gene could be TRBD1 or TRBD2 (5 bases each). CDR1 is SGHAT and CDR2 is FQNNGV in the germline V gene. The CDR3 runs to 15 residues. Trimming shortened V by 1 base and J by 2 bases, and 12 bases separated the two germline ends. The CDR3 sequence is CASSLGGSLTYEQYF. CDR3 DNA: TGTGCCAGCAGCTTAGGGGGGTCCCTGACCTACGAGCAGTACTTC.